This entry features one TCR beta chain sequence. This record belongs to a study of shared clonotypes between healthy human individuals. Germline values: CDR1 MDHEN, CDR2 SYDVKM. This CDR3 is 17 amino acids long. V was clipped by 3 bases and J by 4 bases; unmatched bases: 12. Some clones are missing from TCRdb's copy, which holds only in-frame ones; the method was immunoSEQ multiplex PCR. The repertoire holds 2.5 million or so clones, more than 90% seen once, with about 0.13% in the top ten. The TCR was taken from a man aged 18 to 29 in good health. Sequenced sample: naive CD4+ T cells sorted from blood. Subset described: CD45RA+ positively selected. J is TRBJ1-3 and V is TRBV28, with 7 bases fitting TRBD1. The CDR3 here is CASSLVSGGSTGNTIYF. In nucleotides, the CDR3 is TGTGCCAGCAGTTTGGTGTCAGGGGGGAGTACAGGAAACACCATATATTTT.